These T cell receptor beta chains were read from a single sample in a study of T-cell memory formation after mild COVID-19. TCRdb recomputed calls from the 5' RACE reads with MiXCR, one row per CDR3 protein. The profile shows 40,000 to 45,000 distinct CDR3 sequences, roughly 9.8% of them singletons. The sequenced sample was PBMCs or a T cell subset sorted from them (not recorded which). The receptors originated from an adult woman who had mild COVID-19 (a few samples of this study predate the infection). Cell type and time point are not known. The CDR3 runs from the conserved cysteine through the conserved F or W. D genes are given only for firm matches. Part of the rows lack a size; the others show once, few, many or a class for expanded clones.

d_gene,v_gene,j_gene,abundance,CDR3aa,CDR3nt
TRBD2,TRBV7-2,TRBJ2-3,-,CASSLVSSGGIPPF,TGTGCCAGCAGCTTAGTCTCGAGCGGGGGAATCCCCCCTTTT
-,TRBV9,TRBJ1-1,-,CASSVGAKWEAFF,TGTGCCAGCAGCGTAGGGGCAAAATGGGAAGCTTTCTTT
TRBD2,TRBV12-3/TRBV12-4,TRBJ2-5,many,CASSPRAGVGETQYF,TGTGCCAGCAGTCCCCGAGCGGGAGTGGGGGAGACCCAGTACTTC
-,TRBV12-3/TRBV12-4,TRBJ2-3,many,CASSLGAADTQYF,TGTGCCAGCAGCTTGGGAGCGGCAGATACGCAGTATTTT
-,TRBV29-1,TRBJ2-7,many,CSVVASGATLEQYF,TGCAGCGTTGTGGCGTCGGGGGCTACCTTGGAGCAGTACTTC
-,TRBV5-6,TRBJ2-2,medium-sized,CASSGDIAWNTGELFF,TGTGCCAGCAGCGGTGACATCGCCTGGAACACCGGGGAGCTGTTTTTT
-,TRBV24-1,TRBJ2-2,-,CATSDFPGELFF,TGTGCCACCAGTGACTTCCCCGGGGAGCTGTTTTTT
-,TRBV25-1,TRBJ2-1,-,CASSDPTRLGGQFF,TGTGCCAGCAGTGACCCGACTCGGTTGGGGGGGCAGTTCTTC
TRBD2,TRBV20-1,TRBJ2-1,few,CSASPLPTSGGPGEQFF,TGCAGTGCTAGCCCCTTGCCGACTAGCGGGGGCCCCGGTGAGCAGTTCTTC
TRBD2,TRBV5-1,TRBJ2-3,many,CASSLRTSGVTDTQYF,TGCGCCAGCAGCCTACGGACTAGCGGCGTCACAGATACGCAGTATTTT
TRBD1,TRBV18,TRBJ2-7,-,CASSNVSRDSTYEQYF,TGTGCCAGCTCTAACGTGAGCCGGGACAGTACCTACGAGCAGTACTTC
-,TRBV5-4,TRBJ2-7,many,CASSSLGARPSEQYF,TGTGCCAGCAGCTCCCTGGGGGCTCGGCCGTCCGAGCAGTACTTC
-,TRBV5-4,TRBJ2-7,many,CASSPGQLYEQYF,TGTGCCAGCAGCCCCGGACAGCTCTACGAGCAGTACTTC
TRBD1,TRBV10-3,TRBJ2-7,many,CAISAGQGLYEQYF,TGTGCCATCAGCGCCGGACAGGGGTTGTACGAGCAGTACTTC
TRBD1,TRBV5-6,TRBJ1-1,-,CASSSYTGTGGLSGFF,TGTGCCAGCAGCTCTTACACCGGGACAGGGGGTTTAAGTGGTTTCTTT
-,TRBV6-6,TRBJ2-5,-,CASSYYGETQYF,TGTGCCAGCAGTTACTATGGCGAGACCCAGTACTTC
-,TRBV4-2,TRBJ2-2,many,CASSQSRGANTGELFF,TGTGCCAGCAGCCAATCGCGGGGCGCGAACACCGGGGAGCTGTTTTTT
-,TRBV29-1,TRBJ1-1,-,CSVSVRDTEAFF,TGCAGCGTCTCCGTTCGGGACACTGAAGCTTTCTTT
-,TRBV21-1,TRBJ2-1,few,CASSRGCCRGLYNEQFF,TGTGCCAGCAGCCGGGGGTGTTGTCGGGGTCTTTACAATGAGCAGTTCTTC
-,TRBV7-7,TRBJ2-2,many,CAIVPQGNTGELFF,TGTGCCATCGTCCCACAGGGGAACACCGGGGAGCTGTTTTTT
-,TRBV20-1,TRBJ2-7,-,CSAITGTATYEQYF,TGCAGTGCTATCACCGGGACGGCTACCTACGAGCAGTACTTC
-,TRBV20-1,TRBJ2-2,many,CSAREPGTTGELFF,TGCAGTGCTAGAGAGCCGGGAACCACCGGGGAGCTGTTTTTT
-,TRBV5-1,TRBJ2-2,-,CASSLGQPNTGELFF,TGCGCCAGCAGCTTGGGACAGCCGAACACCGGGGAGCTGTTTTTT
TRBD1,TRBV7-9,TRBJ2-7,few,CASSALDRDTYEQYF,TGTGCCAGCAGCGCACTCGACAGGGACACCTACGAGCAGTACTTC
TRBD2,TRBV5-1,TRBJ2-5,many,CASSSGTSGGSETQYF,TGCGCCAGCAGCTCCGGGACTAGCGGGGGAAGCGAGACCCAGTACTTC
-,TRBV11-2,TRBJ1-2,many,CASSLDGGLGSYGYTF,TGTGCCAGCAGCTTAGACGGAGGGCTCGGGTCCTATGGCTACACCTTC
-,TRBV12-3/TRBV12-4,TRBJ1-2,-,CASRGANYGYTF,TGTGCCAGCAGGGGAGCTAACTATGGCTACACCTTC
-,TRBV29-1,TRBJ2-7,medium-sized,CSVERSGKQYF,TGCAGCGTTGAACGGTCAGGCAAGCAGTACTTC
TRBD2,TRBV29-1,TRBJ2-1,few,CSLYKGTSGYNEQFF,TGCAGTCTTTACAAGGGGACTAGCGGTTACAATGAGCAGTTCTTC
TRBD1,TRBV12-3/TRBV12-4,TRBJ2-1,-,CASSYRGSSYNEQFF,TGTGCCAGCAGCTACAGGGGGAGCTCCTACAATGAGCAGTTCTTC
-,TRBV5-6,TRBJ1-1,once,CASSLWSQRAFF,TGTGCCAGCAGCTTGTGGTCACAGAGGGCTTTCTTT
TRBD1,TRBV20-1,TRBJ1-1,-,CSVRQGSNTEAFF,TGCAGTGTTAGACAGGGATCTAACACTGAAGCTTTCTTT
TRBD1,TRBV5-1,TRBJ2-1,many,CASSTSGGSYNEQFF,TGCGCCAGCAGCACCTCAGGGGGCTCCTACAATGAGCAGTTCTTC
TRBD1,TRBV12-3/TRBV12-4,TRBJ2-4,-,CASRPRQGSKNIQYF,TGTGCCAGCAGGCCACGACAGGGTAGCAAAAACATTCAGTACTTC
-,TRBV18,TRBJ2-3,few,CASSPEGDTQYF,TGTGCCAGCTCACCAGAGGGGGATACGCAGTATTTT
-,TRBV7-8,TRBJ2-7,few,CASSLGPAGEQYF,TGTGCCAGCAGCTTAGGGCCAGCCGGCGAGCAGTACTTC
-,TRBV5-8,TRBJ2-1,few,CASSLWQGSSYNEQFF,TGTGCCAGCAGCTTGTGGCAGGGAAGCTCCTACAATGAGCAGTTCTTC
-,TRBV30,TRBJ1-1,few,CAWSEGVQNTEAFF,TGTGCCTGGAGTGAAGGGGTCCAGAACACTGAAGCTTTCTTT
-,TRBV7-9,TRBJ1-1,-,CASSFQGNTEAFF,TGTGCCAGCAGCTTTCAGGGGAACACTGAAGCTTTCTTT
-,TRBV12-3/TRBV12-4,TRBJ1-2,few,CASSREFYGYTF,TGTGCCAGCAGTCGTGAATTCTATGGCTACACCTTC
-,TRBV4-1,TRBJ2-3,-,CASSHAYHRDPTDTQYF,TGCGCCAGCAGCCATGCTTACCACAGGGATCCCACAGATACGCAGTATTTT
-,TRBV7-7,TRBJ2-5,few,CASSSGTSILF,TGTGCCAGCAGCTCCGGGACTTCCATCCTCTTC
-,TRBV20-1,TRBJ2-5,few,CSASDRRFRQETQYF,TGCAGTGCTTCCGACAGGAGATTTCGCCAAGAGACCCAGTACTTC
-,TRBV19,TRBJ2-2,-,CASTRWDGELFF,TGTGCCAGTACTCGGTGGGACGGGGAGCTGTTTTTT
TRBD1,TRBV5-5,TRBJ1-1,-,CASRLGTGATEAFF,TGTGCCAGCAGATTGGGGACAGGGGCAACTGAAGCTTTCTTT
-,TRBV5-5,TRBJ1-1,many,CASLKDMNTEAFF,TGTGCCAGCTTGAAGGACATGAACACTGAAGCTTTCTTT
-,TRBV29-1,TRBJ2-3,many,CSVEAVTDTQYF,TGCAGCGTTGAAGCGGTCACAGATACGCAGTATTTT
TRBD1,TRBV30,TRBJ1-5,-,CAWRTGEGAVSNQPQHF,TGTGCCTGGAGGACAGGGGAAGGGGCAGTAAGCAATCAGCCCCAGCATTTT
-,TRBV20-1,TRBJ1-2,few,CSARARGGNYGYTF,TGCAGTGCTAGAGCCCGGGGAGGCAACTATGGCTACACCTTC
TRBD2,TRBV7-2,TRBJ2-7,few,CASSPGLAGVALVYEQYF,TGTGCCAGCAGCCCGGGACTAGCGGGAGTAGCCCTCGTCTACGAGCAGTACTTC